Detailed here is one TCR beta chain. This record comes from a study of blood T cell repertoires in COVID-19. On the study more broadly: The United States, Italy and Spain supplied acute and convalescent COVID-19 samples. The analysed material was cDNA or gDNA that came from T cells, B-cell-depleted T cells, or PBMCs.

Repertoires were generated with immunoSEQ multiplex PCR, while TCRdb's copy carries only in-frame clones and drops some. The sample records a few hundred thousand clones, approximately 83% being singletons. Participants came from some 23 US areas, aged about 18 to 90 years. Two negative PCRs, clearance, or symptom resolution were required of recovered Cohort 3 donors. The specimen sequenced was PBMCs or T cells enriched from blood (not recorded which). The sequence was collected from a man aged 25 to 45 who had recovered from COVID-19.

The CDR3 DNA reads as TGCGCCAGCAGACCGGACAGGGGTGACATCGAGCAGTACTTC. Translating it yields CASRPDRGDIEQYF. This rearrangement joins TRBV5-1 to TRBJ2-7; 9 bases line up with TRBD1. The CDR3 extends over 14 amino acids. V gave up 5 bases and J gave up 6 bases; unmatched junction bases: 9. The germline gives CDR1 SGHRS, CDR2 YFSETQ.